These 9 T cell receptor beta chains were all obtained from the same sample, sequenced in a study of T-cell reconstitution after alpha-beta-depleted transplantation in children. Researchers prepared the TCRbeta library using unique molecular identifiers, the study reports. TCRdb re-called the PCR reads through MiXCR, storing one row per CDR3 protein. Among 580,000 or so distinct CDR3 sequences listed, about 21% were seen once. Sample: PBMCs, mostly from graft donor cells, taken 360 days after TCRalphabeta/CD19-depleted stem cell transplant. These receptors came from a boy under two years old who had a stem cell transplant for acute myeloid leukemia, so the T cells may come from the graft donor.

This clonotype was found a few times. J is TRBJ1-1 and V is TRBV19, with TRBD1 matching 8 bases. This CDR3 is built from 15 residues. Germline loops: CDR1 LNHDA, CDR2 SQIVND (reference sequence). Trimming cost V 7 bases and J 4 bases; bases outside gene matches: 11. Written as DNA, the CDR3 is TGTGCCAGTACCCCCCTGGACAGGGAGGTCACTGAAGCTTTCTTT. It yields the protein CASTPLDREVTEAFF.

The table lists this clonotype with a few counts. CDR3 DNA: TGTGCCAGCAGTTTATTGGGCAGCTTAGAGCAGTACTTC. This translates into CASSLLGSLEQYF. The gene calls are TRBV27 and TRBJ2-7; D is unresolved. Deletions cut 1 base from V and 7 bases from J, with 11 bases between. Germline V lookup: CDR1 MNHEY, CDR2 SMNVEV (reference sequence). The length of the CDR3 is 13 residues.

This clonotype has at least ten counts. V gene TRBV7-9 combines with J gene TRBJ2-1; 15 nucleotides agree with TRBD2. Germline CDR1 reads SEHNR; CDR2 reads FQNEAQ (reference sequence). V was clipped by 1 base and J by 7 bases; unmatched bases: 5. The CDR3 sequence is 17 residues long. This CDR3 is CASSLGTSGGALNEQFF. CDR3 bases: TGTGCCAGCAGCTTAGGGACTAGCGGGGGGGCGTTGAATGAGCAGTTCTTC.

The V gene is TRBV12-3 or TRBV12-4, the J gene TRBJ1-3; D gene uncertain. The germline V and J ends were trimmed by 1 base and 0 bases, with 4 bases remaining between them. This CDR3 has 14 amino acids. Here the CDR3 DNA reads TGTGCCAGCAGTTTAGGTTACTCTGGAAACACCATATATTTT. Translating gives CASSLGYSGNTIYF.

This chain connects TRBV6-1 to TRBJ1-2; possible D gene TRBD1, 6 bases. The CDR3 is 16 amino acids. Germline values: CDR1 MNHNS, CDR2 SASEGT. Trimming cost V 7 bases and J 0 bases, with 18 bases left between them. CDR3 nucleotides: TGTGCCAGCAACCCACAGGGCGCTTACCCTAACTATGGCTACACCTTC. Amino acids: CASNPQGAYPNYGYTF.

DNA of the CDR3: TGTGCCAGCCGGGGCGGGCCCGCGGATACGCAGTATTTT. Its translation is CASRGGPADTQYF. The rearrangement uses TRBV2 and TRBJ2-3; D is tentatively TRBD1 or TRBD2 (5 bases each). The CDR3 spans 13 residues. V lost 8 bases to trimming and J lost 6 bases, with 15 bases between them. Per the germline V gene, CDR1 is SNHLY and CDR2 is FYNNEI. The entire variable domain, with the rest obtained from reference TRBV2 and TRBJ2-3, is as follows: EPEVTQTPSHQVTQMGQEVILRCVPISNHLYFYWYRQILGQKVEFLVSFYNNEISEKSEIFDDQFSVERPDGSNFTLKIRSTKLEDSAMYFCASRGGPADTQYFGPGTRLTVL.

CDR3 nucleotides: TGCGCCAGCAGCTCGGTGGACAGCACAGATACGCAGTATTTT. Protein sequence: CASSSVDSTDTQYF. The chain carries TRBV5-1 and TRBJ2-3; no reliable D call. CDR3 length: 14 amino acids. Trimming pared 3 bases from V and 0 bases from J, leaving 8 bases between. Germline lookup yields CDR1 SGHRS and CDR2 YFSETQ.

This clonotype was detected many times. The chain employs TRBV14 and TRBJ2-5, with unresolved D. The CDR3 has 13 residues. The germline V and J ends were trimmed by 1 base and 4 bases, with 7 bases remaining between them. Germline CDR1 is SGHDN and CDR2 is FVKESK. CDR3 DNA: TGTGCCAGCAGCCAAGTTAATGCAGAGACCCAGTACTTC. Its translation: CASSQVNAETQYF.

V is TRBV3-1 and J is TRBJ2-1; 10 bases match TRBD2. This CDR3 is built from 15 residues. With V trimmed by 1 base and J by 9 bases, 6 bases remained unmatched. Germline CDR1 and CDR2: LGHDT and YNNKEL (reference sequence). Here the CDR3 DNA reads TGTGCCAGCAGCCAAGTGGGGACTAGCGACATTGAGCAGTTCTTC. Translating it yields CASSQVGTSDIEQFF.